A single sample is the source of the 22 T cell receptor beta chains below, sequenced in a study of OX40 agonist ivuxolimab in advanced cancers. This table comes from immunoSEQ multiplex PCR, and its TCRdb copy is limited to in-frame clones, with some not included. The data contain about 60,000 clones, around 90% of them singletons. Here the sequenced sample was CD4+ or CD8+ T cells sorted from blood, taken in a trial of the OX40 agonist ivuxolimab. The receptors here all came from an adult with an advanced solid tumor such as melanoma, head and neck, liver or kidney cancer.

Comment on this clone: In the same sample, other DNA sequences code for this CDR3. The chain combines TRBV5-1 with TRBJ2-2, with D unresolved. V was shortened by 0 bases and J by 0 bases, with 3 bases between the two germline ends. There are 14 residues in the CDR3. The germline gives CDR1 SGHRS, CDR2 YFSETQ. CDR3: CASSLAPNTGELFF. The DNA of the CDR3 is TGCGCCAGCAGCTTGGCTCCGAACACCGGGGAGCTGTTTTTT.

The chain combines TRBV28 with TRBJ2-7, with 11 bases aligning to TRBD1. V was pared by 7 bases and J by 9 bases, with 8 bases of the junction left unmatched. The germline gives CDR1 MDHEN, CDR2 SYDVKM. The CDR3 consists of 13 residues. The CDR3: CASMDRGRAVQYF. Written as DNA, the CDR3 is TGTGCCAGCATGGACAGGGGGCGGGCAGTGCAGTACTTC.

The rearrangement links TRBV7-2 to TRBJ1-1; 9 bases agree with TRBD1. CDR3 length equals 14 residues. The V gene's germline CDR1 is SGHTA and CDR2 FQGNSA. V shed 6 bases and J 0 bases; nucleotides not matched to a gene: 2. This CDR3 reads CASRRDRVNTEAFF. The DNA for the CDR3 is TGTGCCAGCAGGCGGGACAGGGTGAACACTGAAGCTTTCTTT.

The chain joins TRBV10-1 to TRBJ2-3, with D possibly TRBD2 on 5 matching bases. The CDR3 runs 16 residues. The V gene's germline CDR1 is WNHNN and CDR2 SYGVQD (reference sequence). Trimming removed 4 bases from V and 2 bases from J, with 16 bases in between. The CDR3 reads CASSGFQGRDTDTQYF. The CDR3 region has the DNA TGCGCCAGCAGTGGGTTTCAAGGACGGGACACAGATACGCAGTATTTT.

The chain joins TRBV11-3 to TRBJ2-6; D remains unclear. V lost 5 bases, J lost 0 bases, and 8 bases lay in between. This CDR3 spans 15 amino acids. Germline loops: CDR1 SGHNT, CDR2 YENEEA. CDR3 protein: CASSPRDSGANVLTF. The DNA for the CDR3 is TGTGCCAGCAGCCCACGCGACTCTGGGGCCAACGTCCTGACTTTC. The entire variable domain, with the rest obtained from reference TRBV11-3 and TRBJ2-6, is as follows: EAGVVQSPRYKIIEKKQPVAFWCNPISGHNTLYWYLQNLGQGPELLIRYENEEAVDDSQLPKDRFSAERLKGVDSTLKIQPAELGDSAVYLCASSPRDSGANVLTFGAGSRLTVL.

This clone is a singleton in its sample. The V gene is TRBV11-3, the J gene TRBJ2-3; D is possibly TRBD1 or TRBD2 (6 bases each). The V gene's germline CDR1 is SGHNT and CDR2 YENEEA. V dropped 2 bases and J dropped 6 bases, with 21 bases sitting between them. The length of the CDR3 is 17 residues. CDR3 DNA: TGTGCCAGCAGCTTAACCGGCGGGACACTACTTGGGGATACGCAGTATTTT. Amino acids: CASSLTGGTLLGDTQYF.

V and J are TRBV28 and TRBJ1-1; D gene uncertain. There are 12 residues in the CDR3. V was pared by 4 bases and J by 8 bases, with 11 bases between. Germline loops: CDR1 MDHEN, CDR2 SYDVKM. As DNA, the CDR3 is TGTGCCAGCAGTTCCCTCACAGTAGAAGCTTTCTTT. Amino acids: CASSSLTVEAFF.

V is TRBV19 and J is TRBJ1-1, with 11 bases identical to TRBD1. Germline CDR1 reads LNHDA; CDR2 reads SQIVND (reference sequence). V shed 0 bases and J 6 bases; nucleotides not matched to a gene: 3. This CDR3 region has 15 residues. The CDR3 is CASSIERTGGSEAFF. In nucleotides, the CDR3 is TGTGCCAGTAGTATAGAACGGACAGGGGGCTCTGAAGCTTTCTTT. The full variable domain, in which reference TRBV19 and TRBJ1-1 provide the parts outside the CDR3, is DGGITQSPKYLFRKEGQNVTLSCEQNLNHDAMYWYRQDPGQGLRLIYYSQIVNDFQKGDIAEGYSVSREKKESFPLTVTSAQKNPTAFYLCASSIERTGGSEAFFGQGTRLTVV.

The CDR3, as DNA: TGTGCCAGTAGTAAGACAGGGACCCTCAATCAGCCCCAGCATTTT. This translates into CASSKTGTLNQPQHF. The chain combines TRBV19 with TRBJ1-5; 7 bases agree with TRBD1. The V gene's germline CDR1 is LNHDA and CDR2 SQIVND (reference sequence). V shed 4 bases and J 3 bases; nucleotides not matched to a gene: 6. The CDR3 is 15 residues long. Full variable domain (remainder filled in from reference TRBV19 and TRBJ1-5): DGGITQSPKYLFRKEGQNVTLSCEQNLNHDAMYWYRQDPGQGLRLIYYSQIVNDFQKGDIAEGYSVSREKKESFPLTVTSAQKNPTAFYLCASSKTGTLNQPQHFGDGTRLSIL.

V and J are TRBV6-1 and TRBJ1-3; no clear D. From germline, CDR1 is MNHNS and CDR2 SASEGT. The CDR3 loop spans 14 amino acids. Trimming shortened V by 3 bases and J by 0 bases, and 6 bases separated the two germline ends. The CDR3 nucleotides are TGTGCCAGCAGTGAGGGGTACTCTGGAAACACCATATATTTT. This encodes CASSEGYSGNTIYF.

The chain has TRBV18 and TRBJ1-1; D gene unclear. Germline CDR1 is KGHSH and CDR2 is LQKENI. The CDR3 runs to 13 residues. V was pared by 3 bases and J by 2 bases, with 7 bases between. CDR3 sequence reads: CASSPSINTEAFF. The CDR3 nucleotides read TGTGCCAGCTCACCCTCAATCAACACTGAAGCTTTCTTT. Full variable domain (outside the CDR3, taken from reference TRBV18 and TRBJ1-1): NAGVMQNPRHLVRRRGQEARLRCSPMKGHSHVYWYRQLPEEGLKFMVYLQKENIIDESGMPKERFSAEFPKEGPSILRIQQVVRGDSAAYFCASSPSINTEAFFGQGTRLTVV.

Written as DNA, the CDR3 is TGTGCCAGCGGATTAACTTTGGCAGCAACTAATGAAAAACTGTTTTTT. Translating gives CASGLTLAATNEKLFF. This chain uses TRBV2 with TRBJ1-4; D ambiguous. With 8 bases removed from V and 0 bases from J, the gap between germline ends came to 16 bases. This CDR3 region has 16 residues. Germline CDR1 is SNHLY and CDR2 is FYNNEI.

This rearrangement joins TRBV7-9 to TRBJ2-5; tentatively, D is TRBD2 (6 bases). The V gene lost 2 bases and the J gene lost 4 bases, with 17 bases spanning the gap. The CDR3 runs 16 residues. CDR1 is SEHNR, CDR2 FQNEAQ, per germline (reference sequence). CDR3 coding DNA: TGTGCCAGCAGCTTAAGCGGGTGGGGGTTACGAGAGACCCAGTACTTC. This translates into CASSLSGWGLRETQYF.

This clone occurred a few times. This chain links TRBV12-2 with TRBJ1-2; TRBD1 was called by the table and not checked on the DNA. TRBV12-2 is noted as a pseudogene. CDR3 size: 18 residues. The CDR3 protein is CASRLSRDRGPPYYGYTF. The CDR3 bases are TGTGCAAGTCGCTTATCCCGGGACAGGGGGCCCCCGTACTATGGCTACACCTTC.

The chain couples TRBV19 to TRBJ2-3, with D perhaps TRBD1 (6 bases). The length of the CDR3 is 13 residues. Per germline, CDR1 LNHDA and CDR2 SQIVND (reference sequence). V was trimmed by 0 bases and J by 9 bases, leaving 10 bases between them. The CDR3 reads CASSIDPQGTQYF. The CDR3 DNA sequence: TGTGCCAGTAGTATAGATCCTCAGGGGACGCAGTATTTT.

The chain recombines TRBV5-1 with TRBJ2-3, with 7 bases fitting TRBD2. Trimming at V came to 2 bases and at J to 0 bases, leaving 6 bases not matched to a gene. Germline loops: CDR1 SGHRS, CDR2 YFSETQ. This CDR3 spans 16 amino acids. For the CDR3, the DNA is TGCGCCAGCAGCTTTCGAAGCGGGATTAGCACAGATACGCAGTATTTT. Translated: CASSFRSGISTDTQYF.

The chain couples TRBV11-2 to TRBJ2-7, with D hard to call. The germline V and J ends were trimmed by 3 bases and 3 bases, with 6 bases remaining between them. This CDR3 is 12 amino acids long. CDR1 is SGHAT and CDR2 is FQNNGV in the germline V gene. The CDR3 region is CASSFQSYEQYF. CDR3 nucleotides: TGTGCCAGCAGCTTTCAGAGCTACGAGCAGTACTTC. The full variable domain, completed using reference TRBV11-2 and TRBJ2-7, is EAGVAQSPRYKIIEKRQSVAFWCNPISGHATLYWYQQILGQGPKLLIQFQNNGVVDDSQLPKDRFSAERLKGVDSTLKIQPAKLEDSAVYLCASSFQSYEQYFGPGTRLTVT.

This clone was counted a few times. V is TRBV11-2 and J is TRBJ1-3; D is undetermined. Trimming stripped 3 bases from V and 7 bases from J, with 7 bases between. The CDR3 is 12 residues long. Germline V gene data show CDR1 as SGHAT and CDR2 as FQNNGV. The CDR3 DNA reads TGTGCCAGCAGCTTGCTGGTTAACACCATATATTTT. It yields the protein CASSLLVNTIYF.

The CDR3, as DNA: TGTGCCAGCAGCTCCCCAGGGGTAGCTGAAGCTTTCTTT. Its translation is CASSSPGVAEAFF. The rearrangement uses TRBV7-2 and TRBJ1-1; perhaps TRBD1 as D (6 bases). V was pared by 4 bases and J by 6 bases, with 12 bases between. The germline V gene encodes CDR1 SGHTA and CDR2 FQGNSA. The CDR3 runs 13 residues.

The V and J genes are TRBV27 and TRBJ2-3; 9 bases are shared with TRBD2. CDR1 and CDR2 (germline): MNHEY, SMNVEV (reference sequence). The length of the CDR3 is 15 residues. J was trimmed by 2 bases and V by 6 bases; bases with no gene match: 6. The DNA for the CDR3 is TGTGCCAGCAGCACACTAGCGGGCCTCACAGATACGCAGTATTTT. It translates to CASSTLAGLTDTQYF.

The rearrangement uses TRBV7-9 and TRBJ2-5; TRBD2 matches at 11 bases. Losses at the gene ends were 4 bases for V and 3 bases for J; bases not matched to a gene: 4. This CDR3 comprises 15 residues. Germline V gene data show CDR1 as SEHNR and CDR2 as FQNEAQ (reference sequence). The CDR3 DNA reads as TGTGCCAGCAGCTATAAGGGACTAGCGGAAGAGACCCAGTACTTC. Translation gives CASSYKGLAEETQYF.

The V and J genes are TRBV7-2 and TRBJ2-7; D is uncertain. V dropped 2 bases and J dropped 6 bases, with 5 bases sitting between them. Germline lookup yields CDR1 SGHTA and CDR2 FQGNSA. The CDR3 loop spans 11 amino acids. The CDR3 DNA follows: TGTGCCAGCAGCTTATTGCGCGAGCAGTACTTC. Translation: CASSLLREQYF.